Detailed here is one T cell receptor (beta chain). Its antigen is not known. The sample is drawn from a study of blood T cells in healthy people across ages. About the study: Per two T cells, template switching captured roughly one barcoded beta molecule.

Study findings and constraints: Naive and antigen-experienced cells were not separated, limiting conclusive comparison. Any changes in expanded clonotypes were possibly confounded, as donor CMV status remained unknown.

A second PCR, run for roughly 7 to 11 cycles, used a sample-barcoded 5' primer plus a J-beta primer mix. TCRdb reprocessed the 5' RACE reads via MiXCR and lists one record per CDR3 protein. The table shows 2 million or so distinct CDR3 sequences, with about 50% occurring only once. The V gene end was trimmed by 6 bases and the J gene end by 3 bases; junction bases not matched to a gene: 19. CDR3 length: 18 residues. The germline V gene encodes CDR1 SEHNR and CDR2 FQNEAQ (reference sequence). The study recruited healthy Caucasian donors from Russia who were aged about 6 to 90. The source is a woman between 40 and 55 years old in good health. The sample was blood. The rearrangement uses TRBV7-9 and TRBJ2-5; TRBD1 matches at 7 bases. The CDR3 DNA is TGTGCCAGCAGGGTCACAGGGGAAGTATGGATTCTCAAAGAGACCCAGTACTTC. Protein product: CASRVTGEVWILKETQYF.